This T cell receptor (beta chain) was found in a study of cytomegalovirus exposure and HLA in healthy donors. Germline assignment: CDR1 SGHNT and CDR2 YENEEA. Trimming cost V 5 bases and J 2 bases; bases outside gene matches: 4. CDR3 length: 14 amino acids. The PCR ran on 60 Vbeta and 13 Jbeta primers. Sequencing was performed with immunoSEQ multiplex PCR; in TCRdb, only in-frame clones are kept and a portion is missing. The sample has roughly 200,000 clones; about four fifths are singletons. The sequence was obtained from a male donor in good health and CMV-seronegative. J is TRBJ2-3 and V is TRBV11-3; 7 nucleotides line up with TRBD2. Sequencing was carried out using PBMCs. This CDR3 is CASSLGGDTDTQYF. The DNA of the CDR3 is TGTGCCAGCAGCCTTGGGGGGGACACAGATACGCAGTATTTT. Supplemented by reference TRBV11-3 and TRBJ2-3, the full variable domain reads EAGVVQSPRYKIIEKKQPVAFWCNPISGHNTLYWYLQNLGQGPELLIRYENEEAVDDSQLPKDRFSAERLKGVDSTLKIQPAELGDSAVYLCASSLGGDTDTQYFGPGTRLTVL.